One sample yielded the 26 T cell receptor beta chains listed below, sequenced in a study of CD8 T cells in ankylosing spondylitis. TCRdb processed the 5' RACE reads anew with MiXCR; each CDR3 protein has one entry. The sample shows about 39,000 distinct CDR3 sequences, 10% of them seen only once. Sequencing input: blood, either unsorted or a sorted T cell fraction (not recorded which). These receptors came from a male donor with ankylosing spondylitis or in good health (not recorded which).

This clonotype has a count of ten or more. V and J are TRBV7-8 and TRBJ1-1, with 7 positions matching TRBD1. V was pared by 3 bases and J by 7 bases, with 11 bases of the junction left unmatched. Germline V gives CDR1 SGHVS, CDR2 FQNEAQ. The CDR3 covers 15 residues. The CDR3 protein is CASSFEGAGFSEAFF. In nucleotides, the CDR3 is TGTGCCAGCAGCTTCGAGGGGGCGGGGTTCAGTGAAGCTTTCTTT.

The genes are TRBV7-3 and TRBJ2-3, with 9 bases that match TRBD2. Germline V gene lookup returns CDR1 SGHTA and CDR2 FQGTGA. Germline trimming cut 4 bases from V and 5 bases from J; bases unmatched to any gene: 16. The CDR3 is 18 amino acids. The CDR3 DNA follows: TGTGCCAGCAGCTCCCTCCCCCCAGGGACTAGCTTAGAAGATACGCAGTATTTT. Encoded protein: CASSSLPPGTSLEDTQYF.

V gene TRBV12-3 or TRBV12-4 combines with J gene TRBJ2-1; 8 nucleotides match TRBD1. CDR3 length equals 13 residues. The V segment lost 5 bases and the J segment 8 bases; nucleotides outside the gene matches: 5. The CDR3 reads CASSAGQGHEQFF. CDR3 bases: TGTGCCAGCAGTGCCGGACAGGGTCATGAGCAGTTCTTC.

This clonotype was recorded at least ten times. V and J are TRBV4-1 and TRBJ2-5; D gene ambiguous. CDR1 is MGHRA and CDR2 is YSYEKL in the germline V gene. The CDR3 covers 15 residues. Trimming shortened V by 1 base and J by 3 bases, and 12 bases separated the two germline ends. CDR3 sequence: CASSQVATAEETQYF. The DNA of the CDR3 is TGCGCCAGCAGCCAAGTGGCGACTGCGGAAGAGACCCAGTACTTC.

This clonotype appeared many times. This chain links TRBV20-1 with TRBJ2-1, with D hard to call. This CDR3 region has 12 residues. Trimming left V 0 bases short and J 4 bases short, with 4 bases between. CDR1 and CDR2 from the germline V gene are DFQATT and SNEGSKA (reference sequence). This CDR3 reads CSAREMYNEQFF. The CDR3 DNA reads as TGCAGTGCTAGAGAGATGTACAATGAGCAGTTCTTC.

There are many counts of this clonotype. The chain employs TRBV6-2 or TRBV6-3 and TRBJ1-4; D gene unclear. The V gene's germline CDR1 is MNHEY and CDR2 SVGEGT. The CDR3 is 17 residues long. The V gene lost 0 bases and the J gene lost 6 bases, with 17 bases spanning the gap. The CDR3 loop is CASSYSSRAEGDEKLFF. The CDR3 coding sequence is TGTGCCAGCAGTTACTCGTCGCGGGCAGAAGGAGATGAAAAACTGTTTTTT.

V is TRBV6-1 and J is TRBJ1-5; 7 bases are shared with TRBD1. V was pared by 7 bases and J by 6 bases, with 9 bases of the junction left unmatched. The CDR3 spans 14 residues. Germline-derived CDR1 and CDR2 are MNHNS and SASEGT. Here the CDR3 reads CASNPSGGLQPQHF. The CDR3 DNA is TGTGCCAGCAACCCCTCAGGGGGGCTTCAGCCCCAGCATTTT.

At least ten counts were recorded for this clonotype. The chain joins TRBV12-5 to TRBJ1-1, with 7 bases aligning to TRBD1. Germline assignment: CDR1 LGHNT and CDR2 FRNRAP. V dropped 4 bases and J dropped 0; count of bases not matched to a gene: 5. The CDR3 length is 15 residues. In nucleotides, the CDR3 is TGTGCTAGTGGTTCAGGGGGGTTGGTGAACACTGAAGCTTTCTTT. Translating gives CASGSGGLVNTEAFF.

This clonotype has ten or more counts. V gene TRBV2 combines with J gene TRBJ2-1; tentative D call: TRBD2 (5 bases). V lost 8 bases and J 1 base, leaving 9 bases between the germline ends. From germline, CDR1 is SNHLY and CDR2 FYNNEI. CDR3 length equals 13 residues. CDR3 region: CASQLESYNEQFF. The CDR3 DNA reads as TGTGCCAGCCAACTAGAGTCCTACAATGAGCAGTTCTTC. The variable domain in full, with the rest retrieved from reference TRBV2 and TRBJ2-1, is EPEVTQTPSHQVTQMGQEVILRCVPISNHLYFYWYRQILGQKVEFLVSFYNNEISEKSEIFDDQFSVERPDGSNFTLKIRSTKLEDSAMYFCASQLESYNEQFFGPGTRLTVL.

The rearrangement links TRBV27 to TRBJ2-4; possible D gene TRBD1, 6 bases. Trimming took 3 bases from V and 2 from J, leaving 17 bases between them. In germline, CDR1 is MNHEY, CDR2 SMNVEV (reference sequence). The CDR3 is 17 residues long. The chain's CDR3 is CASSFSWDTKSKNIQYF. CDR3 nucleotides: TGTGCCAGCAGTTTCTCTTGGGACACCAAATCCAAAAACATTCAGTACTTC.

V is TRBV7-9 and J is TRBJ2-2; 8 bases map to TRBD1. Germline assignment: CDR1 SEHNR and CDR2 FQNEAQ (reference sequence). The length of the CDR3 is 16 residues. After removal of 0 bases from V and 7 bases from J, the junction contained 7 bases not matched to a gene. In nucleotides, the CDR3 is TGTGCCAGCAGCTTAGCCCCCAGGGGGCCTGGCGGGGAGCTGTTTTTT. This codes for CASSLAPRGPGGELFF.

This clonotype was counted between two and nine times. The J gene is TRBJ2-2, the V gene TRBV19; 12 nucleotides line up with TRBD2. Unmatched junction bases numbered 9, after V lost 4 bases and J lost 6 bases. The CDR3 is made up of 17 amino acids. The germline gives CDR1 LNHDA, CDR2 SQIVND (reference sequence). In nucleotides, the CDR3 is TGTGCCAGTAGTAATGAACTAGCGGGAGGCCCGCCCGGGGAGCTGTTTTTT. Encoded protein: CASSNELAGGPPGELFF.

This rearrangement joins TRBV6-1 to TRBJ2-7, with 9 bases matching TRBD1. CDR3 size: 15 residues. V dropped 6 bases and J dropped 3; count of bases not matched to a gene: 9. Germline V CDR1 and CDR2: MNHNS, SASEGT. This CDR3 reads CASRGQGIPHYEQYF. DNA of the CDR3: TGTGCCAGCAGAGGACAGGGGATTCCCCACTACGAGCAGTACTTC.

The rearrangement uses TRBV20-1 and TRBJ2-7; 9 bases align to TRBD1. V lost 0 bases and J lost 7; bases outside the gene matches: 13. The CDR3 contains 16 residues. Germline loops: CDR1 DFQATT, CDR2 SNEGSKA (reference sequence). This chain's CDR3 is CSARDGGTGFAKEQYF. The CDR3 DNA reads TGCAGTGCTAGAGACGGGGGGACAGGGTTCGCTAAGGAGCAGTACTTC.

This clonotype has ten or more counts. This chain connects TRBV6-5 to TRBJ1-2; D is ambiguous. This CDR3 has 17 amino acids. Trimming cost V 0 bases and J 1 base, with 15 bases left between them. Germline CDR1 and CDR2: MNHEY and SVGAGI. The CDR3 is CASSYSIGHTNNYGYTF. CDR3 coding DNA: TGTGCCAGCAGTTACTCGATAGGCCATACCAATAACTATGGCTACACCTTC.

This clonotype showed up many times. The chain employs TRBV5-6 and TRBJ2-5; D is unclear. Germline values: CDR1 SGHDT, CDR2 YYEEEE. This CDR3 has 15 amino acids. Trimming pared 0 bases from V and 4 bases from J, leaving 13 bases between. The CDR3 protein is CASSLVLPTRETQYF. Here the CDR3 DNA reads TGTGCCAGCAGCTTGGTTTTGCCCACGCGAGAGACCCAGTACTTC.

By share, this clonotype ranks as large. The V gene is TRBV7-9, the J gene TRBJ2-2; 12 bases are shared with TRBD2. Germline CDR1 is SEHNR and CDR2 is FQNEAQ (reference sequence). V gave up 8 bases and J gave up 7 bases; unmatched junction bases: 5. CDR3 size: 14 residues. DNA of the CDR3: TGTGCCAGCGGTTCGGGACTAGCGGGCGGGGAGCTGTTTTTT. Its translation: CASGSGLAGGELFF.

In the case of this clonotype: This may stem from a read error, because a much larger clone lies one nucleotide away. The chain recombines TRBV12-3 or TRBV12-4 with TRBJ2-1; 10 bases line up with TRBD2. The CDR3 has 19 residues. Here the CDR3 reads CTITHAERPSGSSYNEQFF. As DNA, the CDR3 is TGTACCATAACACACGCCGAACGGCCTAGCGGGAGTAGCTACAATGAGCAGTTCTTC.

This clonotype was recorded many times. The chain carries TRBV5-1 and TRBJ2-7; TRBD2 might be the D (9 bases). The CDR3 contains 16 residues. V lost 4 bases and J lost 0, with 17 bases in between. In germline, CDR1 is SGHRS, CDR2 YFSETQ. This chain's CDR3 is CASSQGASGISYEQYF. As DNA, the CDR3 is TGCGCCAGCAGCCAGGGGGCTAGCGGGATCTCCTACGAGCAGTACTTC.

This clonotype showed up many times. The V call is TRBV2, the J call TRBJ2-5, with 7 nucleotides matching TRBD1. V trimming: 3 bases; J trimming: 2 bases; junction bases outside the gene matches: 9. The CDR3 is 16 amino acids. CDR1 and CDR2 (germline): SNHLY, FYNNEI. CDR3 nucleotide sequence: TGTGCCAGCAGTGAGTTTGGGGACAGCCATCAAGAGACCCAGTACTTC. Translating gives CASSEFGDSHQETQYF. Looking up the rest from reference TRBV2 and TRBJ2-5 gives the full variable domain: EPEVTQTPSHQVTQMGQEVILRCVPISNHLYFYWYRQILGQKVEFLVSFYNNEISEKSEIFDDQFSVERPDGSNFTLKIRSTKLEDSAMYFCASSEFGDSHQETQYFGPGTRLLVL.

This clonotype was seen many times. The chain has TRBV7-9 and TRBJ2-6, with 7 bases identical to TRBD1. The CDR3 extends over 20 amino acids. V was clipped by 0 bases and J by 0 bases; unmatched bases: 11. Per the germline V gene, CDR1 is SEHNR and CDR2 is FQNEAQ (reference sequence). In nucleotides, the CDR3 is TGTGCCAGCAGCTTAGCGTTACCGGGACAGAGAGGCTCTGGGGCCAACGTCCTGACTTTC. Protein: CASSLALPGQRGSGANVLTF.

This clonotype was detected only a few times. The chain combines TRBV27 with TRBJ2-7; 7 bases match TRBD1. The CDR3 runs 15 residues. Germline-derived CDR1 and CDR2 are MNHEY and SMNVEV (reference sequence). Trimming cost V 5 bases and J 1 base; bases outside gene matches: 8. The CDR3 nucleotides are TGTGCCAGCAGTACCCGGGACAGTCTATCCTACGAGCAGTACTTC. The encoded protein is CASSTRDSLSYEQYF.

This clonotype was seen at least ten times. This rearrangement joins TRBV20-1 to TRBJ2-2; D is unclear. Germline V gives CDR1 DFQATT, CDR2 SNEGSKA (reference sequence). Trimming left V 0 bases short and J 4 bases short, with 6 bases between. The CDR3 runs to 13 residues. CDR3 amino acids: CSARDRITGELFF. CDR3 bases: TGCAGTGCTAGAGACCGAATCACCGGGGAGCTGTTTTTT.

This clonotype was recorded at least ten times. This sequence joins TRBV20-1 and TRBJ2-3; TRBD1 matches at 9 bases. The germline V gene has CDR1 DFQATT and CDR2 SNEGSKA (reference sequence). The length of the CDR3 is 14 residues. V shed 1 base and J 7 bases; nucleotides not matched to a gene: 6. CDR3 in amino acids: CSARGGTGLNTQYF. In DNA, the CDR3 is TGCAGTGCTAGAGGAGGGACAGGGTTGAATACGCAGTATTTT.

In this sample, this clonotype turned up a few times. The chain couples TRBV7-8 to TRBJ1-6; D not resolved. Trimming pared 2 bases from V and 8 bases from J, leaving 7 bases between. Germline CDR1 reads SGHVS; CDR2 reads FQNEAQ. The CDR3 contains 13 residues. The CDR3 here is CASSLRTDSPLHF. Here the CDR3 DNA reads TGTGCCAGCAGCTTAAGGACTGATTCACCCCTCCACTTT.

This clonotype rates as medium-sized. In DNA form, the CDR3 reads TGCAGTGCTTCGCCCGCGGGACTAACTCTCGGAAATGAGCAGTTCTTC. Translation: CSASPAGLTLGNEQFF. The chain joins TRBV20-1 to TRBJ2-1, with 7 nucleotides matching TRBD2. This CDR3 contains 16 residues. The germline V gene encodes CDR1 DFQATT and CDR2 SNEGSKA (reference sequence). V trimming: 5 bases; J trimming: 7 bases; junction bases outside the gene matches: 17.